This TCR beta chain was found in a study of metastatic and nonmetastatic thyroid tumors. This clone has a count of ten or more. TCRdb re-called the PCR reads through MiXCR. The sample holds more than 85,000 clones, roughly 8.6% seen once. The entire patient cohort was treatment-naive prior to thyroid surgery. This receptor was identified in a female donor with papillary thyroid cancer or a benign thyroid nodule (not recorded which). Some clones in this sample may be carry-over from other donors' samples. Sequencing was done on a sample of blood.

CDR3 loop: CASSQGATEAFF. CDR3 nucleotides: TGCGCCAGCAGCCAAGGGGCCACTGAAGCTTTCTTT. The chain joins TRBV4-1 to TRBJ1-1; D uncertain. Trimming cost V 1 base and J 4 bases, with 4 bases left between them. The CDR3 sequence is 12 residues long. The V gene's germline CDR1 is MGHRA and CDR2 YSYEKL.